This T cell receptor beta chain is from a study of blood T cell repertoires in COVID-19. Study summary: Acute and convalescent COVID-19 samples came from the United States, Italy and Spain. Sample material is recorded as cDNA or gDNA derived from T cells, B-cell-depleted T cells, or PBMCs.

The sample holds one count of this clone. Per the original methods: Nucleated cell number was recorded as an estimate derived from reference gene primer amplification. Generated by immunoSEQ multiplex PCR, the TCRdb table keeps only in-frame clones and is missing some. V and J calls and clone size are copied from that table; D and trimming were computed from the DNA. Here the sample spans some 240,000 clones, 84% being singletons. Germline V gives CDR1 ENHRY, CDR2 SYGVKD. CDR3 length: 18 residues. The V gene lost 4 bases and the J gene lost 2 bases, with 21 bases spanning the gap. The source is a woman in her thirties or forties who had recovered from COVID-19. The V call is TRBV10-3, the J call TRBJ1-5, with TRBD1 as a possible D gene (5 bases). Sequencing was carried out using peripheral blood. In nucleotides, the CDR3 is TGTGCCATCAGTGCGTGGGTGACAGACGCCTTCGGCAATCAGCCCCAGCATTTT. Its translation: CAISAWVTDAFGNQPQHF.